The clone carrying this T cell receptor (beta chain) was observed a few times. Its antigen is as yet unknown. Separate cDNA molecules each had unique molecular identifiers attached to them. TCRdb redid the calling of the 5' RACE reads with MiXCR, one entry per CDR3 protein. The sample includes around 25,000 distinct CDR3 sequences, 4.5% to 5.5% of them seen just once. The CDR3 runs to 15 residues. Germline CDR1 MDHEN, CDR2 SYDVKM. The germline V and J ends were trimmed by 2 bases and 5 bases, with 15 bases remaining between them. This record belongs to a study of early T cells in non-severe SARS-CoV-2 infection. Study information: Unsorted whole-blood RNA was sequenced in bulk, leaving chains unpaired. Notes on the study in general: VDJdb matching favored anti-spike CD8 responses, missing private and CD4 specificities.

The TCR was taken from an adult who was a healthcare worker with PCR-confirmed SARS-CoV-2 infection or an uninfected control (not recorded which). The sequenced material came from whole blood. The genes are TRBV28 and TRBJ1-2; no clear D gene. The CDR3 nucleotides read TGTGCCAGCAGTTTAATTATGGTCGTCGGGTATGGCTACACCTTC. Amino acids: CASSLIMVVGYGYTF.